Presented here are 24 T cell receptor beta chains from one specimen sequenced in a study of cytomegalovirus exposure and HLA in healthy donors. 13 Jbeta primers and 60 Vbeta primers were used for the PCR. The protocol was immunoSEQ multiplex PCR, while the TCRdb copy is restricted to in-frame clones and leaves out a portion. Of around 150,000 clones listed, 87% are singletons. Sequencing was done on a sample of PBMCs. Every receptor here comes from a woman aged 25 to 45 in good health and CMV-seronegative.

This rearrangement joins TRBV19 to TRBJ2-1; maybe TRBD2 (5 bases). In germline, CDR1 is LNHDA, CDR2 SQIVND (reference sequence). The CDR3 covers 15 residues. V was clipped by 6 bases and J by 8 bases, with 20 bases between them. The CDR3 loop reads CASSRPSNLRDEQFF. The CDR3 DNA reads as TGTGCCAGTAGCCGGCCTAGCAACCTTAGGGATGAGCAGTTCTTC.

The chain links TRBV4-1 to TRBJ1-6, with a possible D match to TRBD1 (6 bases). Trimming stripped 7 bases from V and 8 bases from J, with 15 bases between. CDR3 length equals 14 residues. Germline assignment: CDR1 MGHRA and CDR2 YSYEKL. The CDR3 region is CASTSGRTDSPLHF. DNA of the CDR3: TGCGCCAGCACTTCCGGGCGGACAGATTCACCCCTCCACTTT.

The J gene is TRBJ2-1, the V gene TRBV19; 10 bases agree with TRBD2. CDR1 and CDR2 (germline): LNHDA, SQIVND (reference sequence). With V trimmed by 5 bases and J by 8 bases, 12 bases remained unmatched. There are 16 residues in the CDR3. CDR3 protein: CASSGPLAGGLDEQFF. The CDR3 region has the DNA TGTGCCAGTAGTGGCCCTTTAGCGGGGGGTCTGGATGAGCAGTTCTTC.

V gene TRBV6-6 combines with J gene TRBJ1-2, with D possibly matching TRBD1 (6 bases). Germline CDR1 MNHNY, CDR2 SVGAGI (reference sequence). The V end lost 6 bases, the J end lost 8 bases, and 16 bases lay between the germline ends. There are 13 residues in the CDR3. CDR3 amino acids: CASSWDKMGGYTF. The CDR3 DNA follows: TGTGCCAGCAGCTGGGACAAGATGGGAGGCTACACCTTC.

This clone was picked up a small number of times. The chain recombines TRBV7-9 with TRBJ1-3; D uncertain. CDR3 length equals 12 residues. The V gene's germline CDR1 is SEHNR and CDR2 FQNEAQ (reference sequence). Trimming took off 1 base at V and 4 bases at J, with 2 bases between the two ends. This chain's CDR3 is CASSLVGNTIYF. DNA for the CDR3: TGTGCCAGCAGCTTAGTAGGAAACACCATATATTTT.

The chain is built from TRBV9 and TRBJ1-2, with 11 positions matching TRBD1. The V segment lost 4 bases and the J segment 4 bases; nucleotides outside the gene matches: 3. This CDR3 has 14 amino acids. CDR1 and CDR2 (germline): SGDLS, YYNGEE. The CDR3 DNA sequence: TGTGCCAGCAGCCGGGGACAGGGGGGCTATGGCTACACCTTC. Its translation is CASSRGQGGYGYTF.

The chain joins TRBV4-2 to TRBJ2-1; 8 positions agree with TRBD2. CDR1 LGHNA and CDR2 YNFKEQ come from the germline V gene. The CDR3 is 16 residues long. Trimming removed 0 bases from V and 4 bases from J; junction bases left unmatched: 5. CDR3 residues: CASSQEVAGWYNEQFF. Written as DNA, the CDR3 is TGTGCCAGCAGCCAAGAAGTAGCGGGGTGGTACAATGAGCAGTTCTTC.

Notes on this clone: Its ends do not fully match the called genes, so a read error is possible. The chain carries TRBV15 and TRBJ2-2, with 7 bases identical to TRBD1. The CDR3 runs 15 residues. Germline lookup yields CDR1 LNHNV and CDR2 YYDKDF (reference sequence). CDR3 sequence reads: CATSGDRVVTGELFF. CDR3 bases: TGTGCCACCAGCGGAGACAGGGTGGTGACCGGGGAGCTGTTTTTT.

The chain links TRBV27 to TRBJ1-3, with D possibly being TRBD1 (5 bases). The CDR3 totals 15 residues. V was cut by 9 bases and J by 0 bases, with 15 bases left in between. The germline CDR1 and CDR2 sequences are MNHEY and SMNVEV (reference sequence). The chain's CDR3 is CARPRQGSSGNTIYF. In nucleotides, the CDR3 is TGTGCCAGACCCCGGCAGGGCAGCTCTGGAAACACCATATATTTT.

This clone appeared a few times. The rearrangement joins TRBV5-5 to TRBJ2-1; TRBD1 might be the D (5 bases). The CDR3 is 16 residues long. Germline CDR1 and CDR2: SGHKS and YYEKEE (reference sequence). The V gene lost 4 bases and the J gene lost 0 bases, with 14 bases spanning the gap. The CDR3 region is CASSATRQLSYNEQFF. The CDR3 DNA sequence: TGTGCCAGCAGCGCCACCAGACAGCTCTCCTACAATGAGCAGTTCTTC. Together with reference TRBV5-5 and TRBJ2-1, the CDR3 gives the full variable domain: DAGVTQSPTHLIKTRGQQVTLRCSPISGHKSVSWYQQVLGQGPQFIFQYYEKEERGRGNFPDRFSARQFPNYSSELNVNALLLGDSALYLCASSATRQLSYNEQFFGPGTRLTVL.

V is TRBV10-3 and J is TRBJ2-1; 14 bases are shared with TRBD2. Germline loops: CDR1 ENHRY, CDR2 SYGVKD. J was trimmed by 8 bases and V by 6 bases; bases with no gene match: 0. The CDR3 consists of 13 residues. The CDR3 DNA follows: TGTGCCATCAGGGGACTAGCGGGAGATGAGCAGTTCTTC. This encodes CAIRGLAGDEQFF.

With regard to this clone: One end of the junction does not line up with germline, which may come from a read error. V is TRBV5-1 and J is TRBJ1-1, with D possibly being TRBD1 (5 bases). This CDR3 comprises 14 residues. The germline CDR1 and CDR2 sequences are SGHRS and YFSETQ. CDR3: CASSFAGRNAEAFF. The CDR3 DNA sequence: TGCGCCAGCAGCTTTGCAGGGAGGAACGCTGAAGCTTTCTTT.

CDR3 sequence: CAERQVPSGANVLTF. Written as DNA, the CDR3 is TGTGCCGAGAGACAGGTCCCCTCTGGGGCCAACGTCCTGACTTTC. V is TRBV10-3 and J is TRBJ2-6, with D tentatively TRBD1 (6 bases). CDR1 and CDR2 from the germline V gene are ENHRY and SYGVKD. Trimming shortened V by 11 bases and J by 0 bases, and 14 bases separated the two germline ends. The CDR3 sequence is 15 residues long.

The V and J genes are TRBV6-5 and TRBJ2-1, with 12 bases identical to TRBD2. After removal of 7 bases from V and 2 bases from J, the junction contained 3 bases not matched to a gene. The CDR3 consists of 15 residues. Germline lookup yields CDR1 MNHEY and CDR2 SVGAGI. CDR3 sequence: CASNRLAGAYNEQFF. DNA of the CDR3: TGTGCCAGCAACCGACTAGCGGGGGCCTACAATGAGCAGTTCTTC.

This clone was seen repeatedly, ten times or more. The V and J genes are TRBV5-6 and TRBJ2-1, with D possibly being TRBD2 (5 bases). The germline gives CDR1 SGHDT, CDR2 YYEEEE. This CDR3 spans 15 amino acids. V lost 9 bases and J 0 bases, leaving 16 bases between the germline ends. CDR3 region: CATASGSPSYNEQFF. CDR3 nucleotides: TGTGCCACAGCCTCGGGGTCCCCCTCCTACAATGAGCAGTTCTTC.

The chain uses TRBV5-1 and TRBJ2-7; weak D call: TRBD1 (6 bases). Germline V gives CDR1 SGHRS, CDR2 YFSETQ. This CDR3 is built from 14 residues. V was clipped by 4 bases and J by 2 bases, with 13 bases between them. CDR3 amino acids: CASSRQGSAYEQYF. The DNA of the CDR3 is TGCGCCAGCAGCCGTCAGGGGTCGGCCTACGAGCAGTACTTC.

V is TRBV2 and J is TRBJ1-2; the match to TRBD1 covers 8 bases. The V gene end was trimmed by 1 base and the J gene end by 4 bases; junction bases not matched to a gene: 14. This CDR3 is built from 18 residues. Germline V gene lookup returns CDR1 SNHLY and CDR2 FYNNEI. The CDR3 is CASSEEGAGGSWGYGYTF. CDR3 sequence (DNA): TGTGCCAGCAGTGAAGAAGGGGCAGGGGGCTCCTGGGGCTATGGCTACACCTTC.

The rearrangement uses TRBV7-2 and TRBJ2-5, with 7 bases aligning to TRBD2. The germline gives CDR1 SGHTA, CDR2 FQGNSA. The trim removed 0 bases at V and 6 bases at J, leaving 10 bases unmatched. This CDR3 comprises 16 residues. The CDR3, as DNA: TGTGCCAGCAGCTTAGCCGAGGGAGGGCCTGTAAAGACCCAGTACTTC. Its protein is CASSLAEGGPVKTQYF.

CDR3 sequence reads: CASSIGLAGVVYEQYF. CDR3 DNA sequence: TGTGCCAGTAGTATAGGACTAGCGGGAGTTGTCTACGAGCAGTACTTC. The chain uses TRBV19 and TRBJ2-7; 12 nucleotides line up with TRBD2. Germline V CDR1 and CDR2: LNHDA, SQIVND (reference sequence). Trimming removed 1 base from V and 3 bases from J; junction bases left unmatched: 4. This CDR3 has 16 residues.

This chain links TRBV15 with TRBJ2-7, with D possibly matching TRBD2 (6 bases). Between the trimmed V and J ends, which lost 5 bases and 0 bases, there was a span of 14 bases. Germline CDR1 is LNHNV and CDR2 is YYDKDF (reference sequence). This CDR3 comprises 15 residues. The CDR3 sequence: CATSSDRGISYEQYF. DNA for the CDR3: TGTGCCACCAGCTCAGACCGGGGGATCTCCTACGAGCAGTACTTC.

V gene TRBV5-1 combines with J gene TRBJ2-3, with unresolved D. With 1 base removed from V and 3 bases from J, the gap between germline ends came to 9 bases. The CDR3 is made up of 14 amino acids. Per the germline V gene, CDR1 is SGHRS and CDR2 is YFSETQ. The CDR3 sequence is CASSLYLGTDTQYF. The CDR3 DNA follows: TGCGCCAGCAGCTTGTACCTAGGTACAGATACGCAGTATTTT.

This clone was detected once. The chain carries TRBV7-9 and TRBJ2-5, with 11 nucleotides matching TRBD2. The germline CDR1 and CDR2 sequences are SEHNR and FQNEAQ (reference sequence). CDR3 length: 15 residues. J lost 5 bases, V lost 1 base, and 3 bases had no gene match. The CDR3 loop reads CASSLGWTSGETQYF. Written as DNA, the CDR3 is TGTGCCAGCAGCTTAGGATGGACTAGCGGGGAGACCCAGTACTTC.

The CDR3 region is CASSYGQAIPYGYTF. The CDR3 coding sequence is TGTGCCAGCAGCTACGGACAGGCGATCCCCTATGGCTACACCTTC. This chain joins TRBV13 and TRBJ1-2; 7 bases map to TRBD1. This CDR3 region has 15 residues. CDR1 and CDR2 (germline): PRHDT, FYEKMQ (reference sequence). The V segment lost 4 bases and the J segment 4 bases; nucleotides outside the gene matches: 9.

CDR3 in amino acids: CAWRNPGGAGEQYF. The CDR3 coding sequence is TGTGCCTGGAGAAACCCAGGGGGCGCGGGGGAGCAGTACTTC. The V call is TRBV30, the J call TRBJ2-7; 8 bases align to TRBD1. This CDR3 comprises 14 residues. Losses at the gene ends were 3 bases for V and 7 bases for J; bases not matched to a gene: 11. Per germline, CDR1 GTSNPN and CDR2 SVGIG (reference sequence).